This T cell receptor beta chain was sequenced for a study of blood T cell repertoires in COVID-19. Study-level information: Spain, Italy and the United States supplied samples that represented acute and convalescent COVID-19. Sample material is recorded as cDNA or gDNA derived from T cells, B-cell-depleted T cells, or PBMCs.

In the original workflow: It was from reference gene primer amplification that nucleated cell counts were estimated. Clones were sequenced by immunoSEQ multiplex PCR, and TCRdb holds only the in-frame ones, with some missing. The V and J calls and clone size were taken over from that table, and D and trimming were inferred from the DNA. The sample includes fewer than 25,000 clones, about 90% of them seen just once. The junction had 2 bases not matched to a gene; V was cut back by 9 bases and J by 6 bases. CDR3 length equals 12 residues. Germline CDR1 reads WSHSY; CDR2 reads SAAADI. This clonotype was obtained from a human donor in a cohort sampled during active COVID-19. The rearrangement uses TRBV10-2 and TRBJ2-1; 10 nucleotides agree with TRBD2. Material for sequencing was peripheral blood. CDR3 in DNA: TGCGCCAGTAGACTAGCGGGCAATGAGCAGTTCTTC. It specifies CASRLAGNEQFF.